What follows is one T cell receptor beta chain and its context. Its target is unknown. The limits of the CDR3 on the DNA are not certain, so only TCRdb's listed CDR3 is given. This entry is derived from a study of early T cells in non-severe SARS-CoV-2 infection. Study-level points and caveats: Clonotype matching in VDJdb favored anti-spike CD8 responses and did not capture private and CD4 specificities.

TCRdb reprocessed the 5' RACE reads via MiXCR and lists one record per CDR3 protein. The sample carries 45,000 or so distinct CDR3 sequences, under 13% recorded once. Per the germline V gene, CDR1 is MNHEY and CDR2 is SMNVEV (reference sequence). The CDR3 is 12 amino acids in total, end residues counted. This receptor was obtained from an adult who was a healthcare worker with PCR-confirmed SARS-CoV-2 infection or an uninfected control (not recorded which). The sequencing input was whole blood. The chain is built from TRBV27 and TRBJ2-3; TRBD1, the table's D call, was not compared with the DNA. The CDR3 region is CASTSGTTTQYF.